This T cell receptor (beta chain) was documented in a study of T cell responses to AZD1222 COVID-19 vaccine. The study's findings and limits: Reportedly, close to half of spike-specific TCRs are directed against unmutated variant regions. Repertoires were obtained only post-peak T cell response. A mostly white British donor set with more females was recruited, and clonal diversity was possibly underestimated.

V dropped 6 bases and J dropped 0; count of bases not matched to a gene: 7. CDR1 ENHRY and CDR2 SYGVKD come from the germline V gene. The CDR3 has 16 residues. Sequencing was performed with immunoSEQ multiplex PCR; in TCRdb, only in-frame clones are kept and a portion is missing. Here the sample spans tens of thousands of clones, 87% being singletons. About this clone itself: Its antigen remains unknown.

This sequence was found in an adult who received the AZD1222 COVID-19 vaccine. Specimen: peripheral blood, collected 28 days after the second AZD1222 dose. The chain combines TRBV10-3 with TRBJ2-1; TRBD1 matches 8 bases. The CDR3 sequence is CAIRTGQGSSYNEQFF. CDR3 coding DNA: TGTGCCATCAGAACAGGACAGGGTAGCTCCTACAATGAGCAGTTCTTC.